The next 29 T cell receptor beta chains were all read from a single sample in a study of shared clonotypes between healthy human individuals. Libraries were prepared by immunoSEQ multiplex PCR; TCRdb keeps only in-frame clonotypes and omits some of them. The sample yields more than 2 million clones, 95% seen once. Sequenced input: naive CD4+ T cells sorted from blood. Subset specified: CD45RA+ positively selected. The receptors here all came from a man between 18 and 35 years old in good health.

The chain carries TRBV5-6 and TRBJ1-2, with D unresolved. This CDR3 has 15 residues. Trimming removed 0 bases from V and 4 bases from J, with 13 bases in between. Looked up from germline, CDR1 is SGHDT and CDR2 is YYEEEE. The CDR3 here is CASSLGDRTSYGYTF. DNA of the CDR3: TGTGCCAGCAGCTTGGGGGATAGAACCTCCTATGGCTACACCTTC.

Only one count was recorded for this clone. This rearrangement joins TRBV4-1 to TRBJ2-7; a possible D gene is TRBD2 (5 bases). V shed 0 bases and J shed 3 bases, with 15 bases lying between them. CDR3 size: 16 residues. Germline assignment: CDR1 MGHRA and CDR2 YSYEKL. The CDR3 is CASSQEARLGGYEQYF. CDR3 bases: TGCGCCAGCAGCCAAGAGGCGAGGCTCGGAGGCTACGAGCAGTACTTC.

The V call is TRBV4-1, the J call TRBJ2-4, with TRBD1 matching 8 bases. The junction had 1 base not matched to a gene; V was cut back by 3 bases and J by 0 bases. This CDR3 is built from 15 residues. Per germline, CDR1 MGHRA and CDR2 YSYEKL. The CDR3 sequence is CASSQTGVAKNIQYF. The CDR3, as DNA: TGCGCCAGCAGCCAGACAGGGGTAGCCAAAAACATTCAGTACTTC.

A single count supports this clone. The chain joins TRBV6-5 to TRBJ1-1, with D unclear. V dropped 7 bases and J dropped 1 base, with 10 bases sitting between them. Germline CDR1 reads MNHEY; CDR2 reads SVGAGI. CDR3 length: 13 amino acids. The CDR3 DNA reads as TGTGCCAGCAATCGGGCAGAGAACACTGAAGCTTTCTTT. Its translation is CASNRAENTEAFF.

The chain couples TRBV7-9 to TRBJ1-1; D remains unclear. From germline, CDR1 is SEHNR and CDR2 FQNEAQ (reference sequence). The CDR3 extends over 15 amino acids. Trimming took 3 bases from V and 4 from J, leaving 15 bases between them. Here the CDR3 DNA reads TGTGCCAGCAGCTTCGATAATGTTTTGGGCACTGAAGCTTTCTTT. This gives the protein CASSFDNVLGTEAFF.

This clone was seen only once. This chain links TRBV5-4 with TRBJ2-5; 7 bases match TRBD1. Per germline, CDR1 SGHNT and CDR2 YYREEE (reference sequence). V was clipped by 4 bases and J by 9 bases; unmatched bases: 9. This CDR3 spans 13 amino acids. In nucleotides, the CDR3 is TGTGCCAGCAGCAGGGACAGTTCGGGTGCCCAGTACTTC. Its translation: CASSRDSSGAQYF.

The genes are TRBV6-1 and TRBJ2-1, with D unresolved. V dropped 2 bases and J dropped 4 bases, with 12 bases sitting between them. The CDR3 contains 15 residues. Germline-derived CDR1 and CDR2 are MNHNS and SASEGT. The CDR3 loop reads CASSENSAVYNEQFF. As DNA, the CDR3 is TGTGCCAGCAGTGAAAATTCGGCGGTTTACAATGAGCAGTTCTTC.

The V and J genes are TRBV29-1 and TRBJ2-5; TRBD2 matches 7 bases. After removal of 7 bases from V and 4 bases from J, the junction contained 15 bases not matched to a gene. Germline lookup yields CDR1 SQVTM and CDR2 ANQGSEA. This CDR3 spans 15 amino acids. The CDR3 DNA reads as TGCAGCGGATGGGGGGGAGGCCCCCAGCGAGAGACCCAGTACTTC. Its translation is CSGWGGGPQRETQYF.

The chain is built from TRBV29-1 and TRBJ2-1, with 7 bases lining up with TRBD1. CDR1 SQVTM and CDR2 ANQGSEA come from the germline V gene. J gave up 7 bases and V 5 bases, and 8 bases lay outside the gene matches. The CDR3 has 13 amino acids. The CDR3 protein is CSVFVQGRNEQFF. Written as DNA, the CDR3 is TGCAGCGTTTTTGTACAGGGGCGAAATGAGCAGTTCTTC.

The V call is TRBV29-1, the J call TRBJ2-5; D gene uncertain. This CDR3 region has 13 residues. The V gene's germline CDR1 is SQVTM and CDR2 ANQGSEA. Trimming pared 7 bases from V and 0 bases from J, leaving 12 bases between. The CDR3 loop reads CSEAVADQETQYF. DNA for the CDR3: TGCAGCGAAGCTGTTGCGGACCAAGAGACCCAGTACTTC.

Only one count was recorded for this clone. V and J are TRBV2 and TRBJ1-5; D is undetermined. The CDR3 runs 14 residues. Germline values: CDR1 SNHLY, CDR2 FYNNEI. Trimming pared 4 bases from V and 0 bases from J, leaving 7 bases between. The CDR3 DNA is TGTGCCAGCAGTGTAGCGTATAGCAATCAGCCCCAGCATTTT. Amino acids: CASSVAYSNQPQHF.

The rearrangement links TRBV10-3 to TRBJ2-5; 7 nucleotides line up with TRBD1. V gave up 9 bases and J gave up 4 bases; unmatched junction bases: 8. This CDR3 is built from 13 residues. The germline CDR1 and CDR2 sequences are ENHRY and SYGVKD. The CDR3 DNA sequence: TGTGCCATACGGGACAGTCAGAGAGAGACCCAGTACTTC. Translating it yields CAIRDSQRETQYF.

This sequence joins TRBV9 and TRBJ2-1, with D perhaps matching TRBD2 (7 bases). The CDR3 consists of 17 residues. Germline V CDR1 and CDR2: SGDLS, YYNGEE. V dropped 1 base and J dropped 2 bases, with 16 bases sitting between them. CDR3 nucleotides: TGTGCCAGCAGCGTAATGGGGGCTAGCGGAGCCTACAATGAGCAGTTCTTC. Amino acid sequence: CASSVMGASGAYNEQFF.

This clone showed up just once. The chain employs TRBV28 and TRBJ1-2; possible D gene TRBD1, 5 bases. The germline CDR1 and CDR2 sequences are MDHEN and SYDVKM. The V and J ends lost 7 bases and 7 bases respectively, with 16 bases between them. The CDR3 totals 13 residues. CDR3 in DNA: TGTGCCAGCACCCCTGGGGCGATCTCTGGCTACACCTTC. Protein sequence: CASTPGAISGYTF.

In this sample, this clone turned up once. The J gene is TRBJ1-2, the V gene TRBV27; 12 bases line up with TRBD1. J gave up 5 bases and V 6 bases, and 13 bases lay outside the gene matches. The CDR3 loop spans 17 amino acids. CDR1 and CDR2 from the germline V gene are MNHEY and SMNVEV (reference sequence). CDR3 sequence: CASRQLAGTGGIYGYTF. The CDR3 DNA reads TGTGCCAGCAGACAACTAGCCGGGACAGGGGGCATATATGGCTACACCTTC.

The chain joins TRBV5-1 to TRBJ2-7, with TRBD1 matching over 7 bases. The CDR3 extends over 12 amino acids. Germline V gene data show CDR1 as SGHRS and CDR2 as YFSETQ. Unmatched junction bases numbered 4, after V lost 4 bases and J lost 6 bases. CDR3 loop: CASSEDRREQYF. CDR3 nucleotide sequence: TGCGCCAGCAGCGAGGACAGGCGCGAGCAGTACTTC.

This chain joins TRBV7-8 and TRBJ1-5, with D perhaps matching TRBD1 (5 bases). Trimming stripped 1 base from V and 10 bases from J, with 11 bases between. Germline V gives CDR1 SGHVS, CDR2 FQNEAQ. CDR3 length: 13 amino acids. The CDR3 coding sequence is TGTGCCAGCAGCTTAGGTGCGGACACCCCCCAGCATTTT. The encoded protein is CASSLGADTPQHF. The complete variable domain, with remaining parts taken from reference TRBV7-8 and TRBJ1-5, reads GAGVSQSPRYKVAKRGQDVALRCDPISGHVSLFWYQQALGQGPEFLTYFQNEAQLDKSGLPSDRFFAERPEGSVSTLKIQRTQQEDSAVYLCASSLGADTPQHFGDGTRLSIL.

Turning to this clone: A read error may produce the germline difference seen at one junction end. J is TRBJ1-4 and V is TRBV5-4; 9 positions match TRBD1. CDR1 and CDR2 from the germline V gene are SGHNT and YYREEE (reference sequence). The CDR3 consists of 15 residues. CDR3 in DNA: TGTGCCAGCAGTTTGGCCGGGACAGGGACTGAAAAACTGTTTTTT. It yields the protein CASSLAGTGTEKLFF.

This clone was counted a few times. This chain joins TRBV11-2 and TRBJ2-7; 10 bases align to TRBD2. The CDR3 runs to 15 residues. Germline V CDR1 and CDR2: SGHAT, FQNNGV. The V segment lost 2 bases and the J segment 3 bases; nucleotides outside the gene matches: 4. CDR3 sequence reads: CASSLRPSGSYEQYF. In nucleotides, the CDR3 is TGTGCCAGCAGCTTAAGGCCTAGCGGGAGCTACGAGCAGTACTTC.

J is TRBJ2-7 and V is TRBV4-3; unclear D gene. The V end lost 2 bases, the J end lost 3 bases, and 8 bases lay between the germline ends. Germline assignment: CDR1 LGHNA and CDR2 YSLEER. This CDR3 region has 13 residues. The CDR3 nucleotides are TGCGCCAGCAGCCAACAGGTTTACTACGAGCAGTACTTC. It is translated as CASSQQVYYEQYF.

This chain connects TRBV10-1 to TRBJ2-5, with 9 nucleotides matching TRBD2. The V gene end was trimmed by 4 bases and the J gene end by 5 bases; junction bases not matched to a gene: 2. The germline gives CDR1 WNHNN, CDR2 SYGVQD (reference sequence). This CDR3 contains 13 residues. The CDR3 sequence: CASSVAGGETQYF. The CDR3 nucleotides read TGCGCCAGCAGTGTGGCGGGAGGGGAGACCCAGTACTTC.

DNA of the CDR3: TGTGCCAGCAGCATTGGGCGGGGGCGCTTCTACGAGCAGTACTTC. It is translated as CASSIGRGRFYEQYF. The rearrangement joins TRBV7-2 to TRBJ2-7; TRBD2 is a possible D gene (7 bases). Germline V gives CDR1 SGHTA, CDR2 FQGNSA. V lost 5 bases to trimming and J lost 3 bases, with 17 bases between them. CDR3 length: 15 amino acids.

This sequence joins TRBV15 and TRBJ2-5; 15 bases line up with TRBD2. The CDR3 contains 19 residues. V was clipped by 1 base and J by 2 bases; unmatched bases: 8. Germline CDR1 LNHNV, CDR2 YYDKDF (reference sequence). DNA of the CDR3: TGTGCCACCAGCAGAGCAAGGACTAGCGGGAGGGGAAGTCAAGAGACCCAGTACTTC. Its translation: CATSRARTSGRGSQETQYF.

The chain uses TRBV4-1 and TRBJ1-6; D possibly corresponds to TRBD1 (6 bases). The CDR3 consists of 16 residues. V was pared by 2 bases and J by 9 bases, with 17 bases between. Germline V gives CDR1 MGHRA, CDR2 YSYEKL. This CDR3 reads CASSQTHRELGSPLHF. CDR3 DNA sequence: TGCGCCAGCAGCCAAACACACAGGGAGTTAGGTTCACCCCTCCACTTT.

The CDR3 DNA is TGTGCCAGCAGCTTAGATTTTGACCGGACGTTTGACGAGACCCAGTACTTC. Translated: CASSLDFDRTFDETQYF. The rearrangement links TRBV7-9 to TRBJ2-5; no clear D. The CDR3 is 17 residues long. V lost 1 base, J lost 5 bases, and 20 bases lay in between. Germline V gene lookup returns CDR1 SEHNR and CDR2 FQNEAQ (reference sequence).

The chain employs TRBV27 and TRBJ1-3, with D unclear. The CDR3 length is 14 residues. CDR1 and CDR2 (germline): MNHEY, SMNVEV (reference sequence). Trimming left V 3 bases short and J 0 bases short, with 6 bases between. The CDR3 is CASSFAASGNTIYF. CDR3 sequence (DNA): TGTGCCAGCAGTTTTGCAGCCTCTGGAAACACCATATATTTT.

The rearrangement links TRBV5-1 to TRBJ2-3; D possibly corresponds to TRBD2 (6 bases). The germline V gene encodes CDR1 SGHRS and CDR2 YFSETQ. Between the trimmed V and J ends, which lost 5 bases and 4 bases, there was a span of 11 bases. This CDR3 has 13 amino acids. CDR3 coding DNA: TGCGCCAGCAGTGCGAGGAGGGCAGATACGCAGTATTTT. Translated, it gives CASSARRADTQYF.

This clone appeared once. CDR3 residues: CASSRVITGELFF. The CDR3 nucleotides read TGCGCCAGCAGCCGAGTAATTACCGGGGAGCTGTTTTTT. This sequence joins TRBV4-1 and TRBJ2-2; D ambiguous. The CDR3 length is 13 residues. V lost 4 bases and J lost 5, with 8 bases in between. Germline V CDR1 and CDR2: MGHRA, YSYEKL.

On this clone itself: This sample also contains other DNA sequences that code for the same CDR3. The DNA for the CDR3 is TGTGCCAGCAGCTTGGCGGACAGGGACACCGGGGAGCTGTTTTTT. This gives the protein CASSLADRDTGELFF. The chain is built from TRBV5-6 and TRBJ2-2; TRBD1 agrees at 8 bases. The CDR3 covers 15 residues. Germline trimming cut 0 bases from V and 3 bases from J; bases unmatched to any gene: 1. Germline V gene data show CDR1 as SGHDT and CDR2 as YYEEEE.